These 21 T cell receptor beta chains share one sample of origin, sequenced in a study of blood T cells in healthy people across ages. A second PCR, run for 7 to 11 cycles, used a sample-barcoded 5' primer plus a J-beta primer mix. TCRdb reanalysed the 5' RACE reads using MiXCR and keeps one entry per CDR3 protein. Of about 1.8 million distinct CDR3 sequences in the sample, less than 50% were seen once. Sequenced input: blood. The receptors shown here come from a woman between 40 and 50 years old in good health.

The chain links TRBV5-1 to TRBJ1-6; D is unresolved. The CDR3 runs to 14 residues. Germline lookup yields CDR1 SGHRS and CDR2 YFSETQ. V was pared by 0 bases and J by 7 bases, with 8 bases between. The chain's CDR3 is CASSLDFGNSPLHF. Written as DNA, the CDR3 is TGCGCCAGCAGCTTGGATTTTGGGAATTCACCCCTCCACTTT. Full variable domain (outside the CDR3, taken from reference TRBV5-1 and TRBJ1-6): KAGVTQTPRYLIKTRGQQVTLSCSPISGHRSVSWYQQTPGQGLQFLFEYFSETQRNKGNFPGRFSGRQFSNSRSEMNVSTLELGDSALYLCASSLDFGNSPLHFGNGTRLTVT.

This clonotype was detected only a few times. The J gene is TRBJ2-7, the V gene TRBV6-5, with TRBD1 matching over 8 bases. This CDR3 is built from 14 residues. Germline CDR1 and CDR2: MNHEY and SVGAGI. V gave up 6 bases and J gave up 3 bases; unmatched junction bases: 7. The chain's CDR3 is CASRVDRGSYEQYF. The CDR3 DNA follows: TGTGCCAGCAGGGTTGACAGGGGAAGCTACGAGCAGTACTTC.

This clonotype was found once. This chain links TRBV9 with TRBJ1-1; TRBD1 matches at 8 bases. The CDR3 contains 15 residues. After removal of 0 bases from V and 6 bases from J, the junction contained 7 bases not matched to a gene. Germline values: CDR1 SGDLS, CDR2 YYNGEE. The CDR3 here is CASSVGTGNLAEAFF. The DNA of the CDR3 is TGTGCCAGCAGCGTAGGGACAGGGAACTTGGCTGAAGCTTTCTTT.

The rearrangement joins TRBV7-9 to TRBJ2-7; 7 bases align to TRBD2. J was trimmed by 0 bases and V by 5 bases; bases with no gene match: 10. Germline CDR1 SEHNR, CDR2 FQNEAQ (reference sequence). The CDR3 totals 16 residues. The CDR3 DNA reads TGTGCCAGCAGCGCAGCGGGGAGCCAAGGCTCCTACGAGCAGTACTTC. Residues: CASSAAGSQGSYEQYF.

This clonotype turned up a few times. The gene calls are TRBV6-5 and TRBJ2-3; 13 nucleotides match TRBD2. The CDR3 is made up of 16 amino acids. Germline values: CDR1 MNHEY, CDR2 SVGAGI. V shed 5 bases, J shed 2 bases, and the junction held 4 bases outside the gene matches. The CDR3 spells CASSRGTSGVTDTQYF. The CDR3 nucleotides are TGTGCCAGCAGTAGAGGGACTAGCGGGGTCACAGATACGCAGTATTTT.

The chain links TRBV3-1 to TRBJ1-6, with 9 nucleotides matching TRBD1. The CDR3 extends over 15 amino acids. J was trimmed by 8 bases and V by 3 bases; bases with no gene match: 5. Germline CDR1 and CDR2: LGHDT and YNNKEL (reference sequence). The CDR3 DNA reads as TGTGCCAGCAGCCATACGACAGGGGGGGATTCACCCCTCCACTTT. This gives the protein CASSHTTGGDSPLHF.

The genes are TRBV7-8 and TRBJ2-1; 9 nucleotides match TRBD2. Losses at the gene ends were 3 bases for V and 7 bases for J; bases not matched to a gene: 7. The germline V gene has CDR1 SGHVS and CDR2 FQNEAQ. This CDR3 has 15 amino acids. CDR3 bases: TGTGCCAGCAGCTTCGAACCGGGACTAGCTAATGAGCAGTTCTTC. It yields the protein CASSFEPGLANEQFF.

Concerning this clonotype: The junction departs from the called germline gene at one end, perhaps through a read error. The rearrangement uses TRBV7-2 and TRBJ2-3; D possibly matches TRBD1 or TRBD2 (7 bases each). This CDR3 contains 15 residues. The germline V gene has CDR1 SGHTA and CDR2 FQGNSA. In DNA form, the CDR3 reads TGTGCCAGCAGTTTAGGCACCAGGGGGGGAGATACGCAGTATTTT. Translating it yields CASSLGTRGGDTQYF.

This clonotype has more than one count but fewer than ten. The chain is built from TRBV27 and TRBJ2-1, with 11 bases matching TRBD2. J was trimmed by 8 bases and V by 1 base; bases with no gene match: 7. The CDR3 consists of 16 residues. The V gene's germline CDR1 is MNHEY and CDR2 SMNVEV (reference sequence). For the CDR3, the DNA is TGTGCCAGCAGTTTATATAGCGGGGGGGCCAGGGATGAGCAGTTCTTC. Its protein product is CASSLYSGGARDEQFF.

The V call is TRBV29-1, the J call TRBJ2-3; the match to TRBD2 covers 7 bases. J lost 2 bases, V lost 8 bases, and 10 bases had no gene match. Per germline, CDR1 SQVTM and CDR2 ANQGSEA. CDR3 size: 14 residues. The CDR3 region is CSSGEGLHTDTQYF. The CDR3 DNA sequence: TGCAGCTCGGGGGAGGGGCTTCACACAGATACGCAGTATTTT.

This clonotype was recorded a few times. The chain joins TRBV4-2 to TRBJ2-3; 9 bases match TRBD2. Trimming removed 2 bases from V and 4 bases from J; junction bases left unmatched: 1. The CDR3 consists of 14 residues. Germline V CDR1 and CDR2: LGHNA, YNFKEQ. In DNA form, the CDR3 reads TGTGCCAGCAGCCAAAGGACTAGCGCAGATACGCAGTATTTT. Its translation is CASSQRTSADTQYF.

This rearrangement joins TRBV10-1 to TRBJ2-6; 7 nucleotides line up with TRBD1. The CDR3 is 15 amino acids. V shed 5 bases and J 3 bases; nucleotides not matched to a gene: 4. The germline CDR1 and CDR2 sequences are WNHNN and SYGVQD (reference sequence). CDR3 protein: CASSKGAIGANVLTF. Written as DNA, the CDR3 is TGCGCCAGCAGTAAGGGGGCTATTGGGGCCAACGTCCTGACTTTC.

The V and J genes are TRBV7-6 and TRBJ2-6, with D possibly TRBD2 on 5 matching bases. This CDR3 spans 17 amino acids. Germline V gives CDR1 SGHVS, CDR2 FNYEAQ. V lost 1 base and J lost 0, with 10 bases in between. In nucleotides, the CDR3 is TGTGCCAGCAGCTTAGAGGGAGCAACCTCTGGGGCCAACGTCCTGACTTTC. It specifies CASSLEGATSGANVLTF.

V and J are TRBV19 and TRBJ2-5, with D unresolved. Germline-derived CDR1 and CDR2 are LNHDA and SQIVND (reference sequence). The CDR3 runs to 15 residues. Trimming took 2 bases from V and 0 from J, leaving 10 bases between them. The CDR3 DNA is TGTGCCAGTAGTATAAGTCGGACGAACCAAGAGACCCAGTACTTC. Its translation: CASSISRTNQETQYF.

The table lists this clonotype with a count of one. Sequence at one end of the junction differs from germline and may be a read error. The rearrangement uses TRBV20-1 and TRBJ2-6; 8 nucleotides align to TRBD1. The CDR3 has 16 amino acids. The germline V gene has CDR1 DFQATT and CDR2 SNEGSKA (reference sequence). CDR3 in DNA: TGCAGTGCTAGTCAGGGGGCTAACTCTGGGGCCAACGTCCCGACTTTC. Amino acid sequence: CSASQGANSGANVPTF.

This chain connects TRBV2 to TRBJ1-1; D possibly corresponds to TRBD1 (5 bases). Germline-derived CDR1 and CDR2 are SNHLY and FYNNEI. V was clipped by 7 bases and J by 1 base, with 13 bases between them. The CDR3 loop spans 14 amino acids. The CDR3 here is CASNFMGQNTEAFF. The CDR3 DNA follows: TGTGCCAGCAATTTTATGGGGCAGAACACTGAAGCTTTCTTT.

This clonotype was recorded a few times. The J gene is TRBJ2-3, the V gene TRBV14; the D gene is possibly TRBD2 (5 bases). This CDR3 has 16 amino acids. Trimming left V 0 bases short and J 1 base short, with 11 bases between. Germline values: CDR1 SGHDN, CDR2 FVKESK. CDR3: CASSQEVTTRTDTQYF. The CDR3 DNA follows: TGTGCCAGCAGCCAAGAAGTGACTACACGCACAGATACGCAGTATTTT.

The gene calls are TRBV14 and TRBJ2-7; tentatively, D is TRBD2 (6 bases). Trimming removed 4 bases at V and 0 bases at J, with 19 bases between. Per germline, CDR1 SGHDN and CDR2 FVKESK. The CDR3 spans 17 residues. CDR3 DNA sequence: TGTGCCAGCAGCCGAGATCGTTGGGGACTTGGCTCCTACGAGCAGTACTTC. Its translation: CASSRDRWGLGSYEQYF. Based on the CDR3 plus reference TRBV14 and TRBJ2-7, the full variable domain is EAGVTQFPSHSVIEKGQTVTLRCDPISGHDNLYWYRRVMGKEIKFLLHFVKESKQDESGMPNNRFLAERTGGTYSTLKVQPAELEDSGVYFCASSRDRWGLGSYEQYFGPGTRLTVT.

This chain uses TRBV29-1 with TRBJ2-1, with 7 bases identical to TRBD1. V lost 6 bases, J lost 4 bases, and 18 bases stayed unmatched. CDR3 size: 17 residues. Germline CDR1 reads SQVTM; CDR2 reads ANQGSEA. CDR3 DNA: TGCAGCGTCAAAAGAAAAACCGGGACAGAGCTTTACAATGAGCAGTTCTTC. Translation gives CSVKRKTGTELYNEQFF.

The chain combines TRBV28 with TRBJ2-1; possible D gene TRBD1, 6 bases. In germline, CDR1 is MDHEN, CDR2 SYDVKM. The CDR3 is 15 amino acids. V was trimmed by 3 bases and J by 6 bases, leaving 15 bases between them. CDR3 nucleotide sequence: TGTGCCAGCAGTTTCGCACAGGGCCTTTTCAATGAGCAGTTCTTC. Encoded protein: CASSFAQGLFNEQFF.

The rearrangement uses TRBV25-1 and TRBJ2-5; no definite D call. Germline V gene data show CDR1 as MGHDK and CDR2 as SYGVNS. This CDR3 is built from 14 residues. Trimming removed 3 bases from V and 0 bases from J, with 8 bases in between. The CDR3 coding sequence is TGTGCCAGCAGTGAGTTTACGTACCAAGAGACCCAGTACTTC. Its translation is CASSEFTYQETQYF.